The subject of this entry is one TCR beta chain. Deletions cut 7 bases from V and 1 base from J, with 11 bases between. The CDR3 has 13 residues. Germline loops: CDR1 SGHRS, CDR2 YFSETQ. The data derive from a study of T cell responses to AZD1222 COVID-19 vaccine. It was second doses at about 4 or about 12 weeks that were pooled. Measured with immunoSEQ multiplex PCR; TCRdb has only the in-frame clones, and not every one. The data show around 130,000 clones, 89% seen once. Here the sequenced sample was peripheral blood, taken 28 days after the second AZD1222 dose. The chain uses TRBV5-1 and TRBJ1-1, with D tentatively TRBD1 (6 bases). The TCR comes from an adult who received the AZD1222 COVID-19 vaccine. The CDR3: CASSLQGNTEAFF. The CDR3 DNA reads TGCGCCAGCTCCTTACAGGGGAACACTGAAGCTTTCTTT.